Listed below are T cell receptor beta chains from one sample, sequenced in a study of identical twins. From the 5' RACE reads, TCRdb called clonotypes with MiXCR, one entry per CDR3 protein. The sample holds some 790,000 distinct CDR3 sequences, around a sixth seen once. This sample also belongs to another study, concerning T cells expressing NK-cell markers.

Sequencing was carried out using PBMCs. These receptors came from a woman between 18 and 30 years old in good health. Each CDR3 is given without its conserved first and last residue. Not all rows give a size; the values are once, few, many and, for expanded clones, a class.

CDR3: ATGEGAYEQY; J: TRBJ2-7; V: TRBV12-3/TRBV12-4; size: few
CDR3: ASSLRGYISYNEQF; J: TRBJ2-1; V: TRBV11-2; size: NA
CDR3: ASRSRVNGETQY; J: TRBJ2-5; V: TRBV5-5; size: few
CDR3: ASSYDRVSRTDTQY; J: TRBJ2-3; V: TRBV6-5; size: few
CDR3: ASSLAGETDTQY; J: TRBJ2-3; V: TRBV3-1; size: NA
CDR3: ASSFLPGFYEQY; J: TRBJ2-7; V: TRBV12-3/TRBV12-4; size: few
CDR3: ASNPTGTTGETQY; J: TRBJ2-5; V: TRBV3-1; size: few
CDR3: SAKIRGAFDTQY; J: TRBJ2-3; V: TRBV20-1; size: NA
CDR3: ASSLSGTPLREQY; J: TRBJ2-7; V: TRBV12-3/TRBV12-4; size: NA
CDR3: ASKQGLTGELF; J: TRBJ2-2; V: TRBV6-1; size: few
CDR3: ASRTGQRPEQF; J: TRBJ2-1; V: TRBV6-1; size: NA
CDR3: SAIVPSQDPYEQY; J: TRBJ2-7; V: TRBV20-1; size: NA
CDR3: SVERSGTGGDEQF; J: TRBJ2-1; V: TRBV29-1; size: NA
CDR3: ASSKIPLAGGLQGKTQY; J: TRBJ2-5; V: TRBV21-1; size: many
CDR3: ASSYPVGGLGTDTQY; J: TRBJ2-3; V: TRBV6-5; size: NA
CDR3: ASSPHPGLAANTGELF; J: TRBJ2-2; V: TRBV11-2; size: NA
CDR3: SARRSGREETQY; J: TRBJ2-5; V: TRBV20-1; size: few
CDR3: ASSSHYEQY; J: TRBJ2-7; V: TRBV5-1; size: many
CDR3: ASSEARGTQY; J: TRBJ2-5; V: TRBV2; size: NA
CDR3: ASSLRWGDRHYT; J: TRBJ1-2; V: TRBV12-3/TRBV12-4; size: NA
CDR3: ASSWGDRYEQY; J: TRBJ2-7; V: TRBV5-5; size: NA
CDR3: ASSYLVGEGRFNEQF; J: TRBJ2-1; V: TRBV6-2/TRBV6-3; size: NA
CDR3: SARRASGTEAF; J: TRBJ1-1; V: TRBV20-1; size: NA
CDR3: ASSYEGQGLDTGELF; J: TRBJ2-2; V: TRBV6-5; size: few
CDR3: ASTRTGERDTEAF; J: TRBJ1-1; V: TRBV25-1; size: NA
CDR3: ASSHRRGAYNEQF; J: TRBJ2-1; V: TRBV16; size: few
CDR3: ASSPSFTSSGELF; J: TRBJ2-2; V: TRBV7-9; size: many
CDR3: ASSVETGRSYNEQF; J: TRBJ2-1; V: TRBV9; size: many
CDR3: ASSLKYSYNEQF; J: TRBJ2-1; V: TRBV27; size: few
CDR3: SVASSLNTEAF; J: TRBJ1-1; V: TRBV29-1; size: many
CDR3: ASRGGQLEQY; J: TRBJ2-7; V: TRBV2; size: NA
CDR3: SASPKRGATDTQY; J: TRBJ2-3; V: TRBV20-1; size: NA
CDR3: ASSSPRTGAITTEAF; J: TRBJ1-1; V: TRBV7-8; size: few
CDR3: SVITGTSGITHEQY; J: TRBJ2-7; V: TRBV29-1; size: few
CDR3: SAMSHQETQY; J: TRBJ2-5; V: TRBV20-1; size: NA
CDR3: ASRGALNTEAF; J: TRBJ1-1; V: TRBV12-3/TRBV12-4; size: few
CDR3: AIKGSGWNYNEQF; J: TRBJ2-1; V: TRBV10-3; size: NA
CDR3: ASSYSTGGAREKLF; J: TRBJ1-4; V: TRBV6-5; size: NA